This TCR beta chain was sequenced during a study of T cells after yellow fever vaccination. TCRdb re-analysed the 5' RACE reads in MiXCR, keeping a single row per CDR3 protein. Among 99,000 or so distinct CDR3 sequences listed, 4.5% to 6% were seen once. This clonotype showed up just a few times. V lost 4 bases and J lost 0; bases outside the gene matches: 10. The CDR3 extends over 18 amino acids. Germline values: CDR1 LGHNA, CDR2 YSLEER. The sample was CD8+ T cells sorted from PBMCs, taken 10 days after the yellow fever booster vaccination. This chain uses TRBV4-3 with TRBJ2-3; 10 positions agree with TRBD2. This TCR was recovered from a man younger than 30 who received the YFV17D yellow fever vaccine. CDR3 region: CASSLGIAGGLSTDTQYF. DNA for the CDR3: TGCGCCAGCAGCCTGGGGATAGCGGGGGGACTTAGCACAGATACGCAGTATTTT.